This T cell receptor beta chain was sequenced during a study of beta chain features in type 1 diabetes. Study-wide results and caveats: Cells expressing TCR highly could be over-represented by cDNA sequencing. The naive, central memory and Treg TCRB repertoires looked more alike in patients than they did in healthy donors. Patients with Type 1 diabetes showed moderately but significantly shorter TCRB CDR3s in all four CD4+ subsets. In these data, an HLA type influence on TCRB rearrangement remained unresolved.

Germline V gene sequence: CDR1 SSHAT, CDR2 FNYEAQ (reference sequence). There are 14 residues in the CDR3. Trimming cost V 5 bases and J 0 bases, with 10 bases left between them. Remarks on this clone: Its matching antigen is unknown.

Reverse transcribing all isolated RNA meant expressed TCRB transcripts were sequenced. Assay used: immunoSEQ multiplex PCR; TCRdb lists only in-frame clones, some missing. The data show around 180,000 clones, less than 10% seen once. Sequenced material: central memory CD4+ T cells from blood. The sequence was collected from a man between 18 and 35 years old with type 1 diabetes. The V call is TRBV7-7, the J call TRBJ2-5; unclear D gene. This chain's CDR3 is CASSRTGYQETQYF. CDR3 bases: TGTGCCAGCAGCCGAACCGGGTACCAAGAGACCCAGTACTTC.